This T cell receptor beta chain is drawn from a study of blood T cells in healthy people across ages. Study results and limitations: Fewer expanded clones and more diversity marked long-lived versus aged donors. In older individuals, TCR beta diversity per million T cells was lower, falling roughly linearly with age. It was found that TCR beta diversity correlated strongly with the percentage of naive T cells.

About this clonotype: Its antigen is unknown.

The V end was cut by 0 bases, the J end by 6 bases, with 6 bases between. There are 13 residues in the CDR3. Germline V CDR1 and CDR2: SGHKS, YYEKEE (reference sequence). Alongside a J-beta primer mix, a sample-barcoded 5' primer served in a second PCR lasting about 6 to 12 cycles. A single record per CDR3 protein comes from TCRdb applying MiXCR to the 5' RACE reads. There are hundreds of thousands of distinct CDR3 sequences in the sample; less than 40% occur only once, and approximately 15% lies in the top ten. Specimen: blood. This TCR was recovered from a woman of 80 years or more in good health. The chain employs TRBV5-5 and TRBJ2-2; D is undetermined. CDR3 protein: CASSLADAGELFF. Here the CDR3 DNA reads TGTGCCAGCAGCTTGGCAGACGCCGGGGAGCTGTTTTTT.